The sequence of this T cell receptor (beta chain) was determined in a study of cytomegalovirus exposure and HLA in healthy donors. The study, taken as a whole, reports: Around 18,000 TCR beta sequences were associated with HLA alleles at 0.05 false discovery rate in a later analysis. TRBV6-2, TRBV6-3 and some other V segments were unresolvable in 87-base-pair reads.

The trim removed 9 bases at V and 0 bases at J, leaving 14 bases unmatched. This CDR3 comprises 17 residues. In germline, CDR1 is LNHDA, CDR2 SQIVND (reference sequence). Points on this clone: The target antigen is unknown.

PCR primers comprised 60 Vbeta and 13 Jbeta primers. Sequencing was performed with immunoSEQ multiplex PCR; in TCRdb, only in-frame clones are kept and a portion is missing. This sample has 200,000 to 250,000 clones, with 70% to 85% found just once. The TCR comes from a girl aged 2 to 10 in good health and CMV-seronegative. The chain uses TRBV19 and TRBJ1-1; 9 nucleotides match TRBD1. Sequences were obtained from PBMCs. CDR3 bases: TGTGCCAGCAGACTGGGACAGGGAGGCTTCATGAACACTGAAGCTTTCTTT. Protein product: CASRLGQGGFMNTEAFF. Full variable domain (rest looked up from reference TRBV19 and TRBJ1-1): DGGITQSPKYLFRKEGQNVTLSCEQNLNHDAMYWYRQDPGQGLRLIYYSQIVNDFQKGDIAEGYSVSREKKESFPLTVTSAQKNPTAFYLCASRLGQGGFMNTEAFFGQGTRLTVV.